One sample yielded the 21 T cell receptor beta chains listed below, sequenced in a study of T cells in Graves' hyperthyroidism and ophthalmopathy. RNA transcripts yielded amplified TCR beta CDR3 regions. The TCR CDR3 first-round RT-PCR relied on the HTBI primer set. TCRdb analysed the multiplex PCR reads with MiXCR anew, one entry per CDR3 protein. The sample has fewer than 110,000 distinct CDR3 sequences; approximately 16% are singletons. The sequenced sample was blood. Every receptor here comes from a woman aged 45-65 years with Graves' hyperthyroidism.

In its sample, this clonotype was seen many times. J is TRBJ2-7 and V is TRBV5-1; no clear D. Germline CDR1 and CDR2: SGHRS and YFSETQ. Between the trimmed V and J ends, which lost 0 bases and 2 bases, there was a span of 6 bases. The CDR3 has 13 amino acids. The CDR3 protein is CASSLGAAYEQYF. In DNA, the CDR3 is TGCGCCAGCAGCTTGGGGGCAGCCTACGAGCAGTACTTC.

In its sample, this clonotype was seen many times. The rearrangement joins TRBV2 to TRBJ2-1; weak D call: TRBD2 (6 bases). Trimming removed 7 bases from V and 12 bases from J, with 16 bases in between. The germline gives CDR1 SNHLY, CDR2 FYNNEI. This CDR3 comprises 12 residues. For the CDR3, the DNA is TGTGCCAGCACGGCGGGAATAATGACGCAGTTCTTC. Amino acids: CASTAGIMTQFF.

This rearrangement joins TRBV3-1 to TRBJ2-5; 7 nucleotides agree with TRBD1. V lost 8 bases and J lost 1; bases outside the gene matches: 7. The length of the CDR3 is 14 residues. CDR1 is LGHDT, CDR2 YNNKEL, per germline (reference sequence). CDR3 sequence reads: CASGPTGPQETQYF. The CDR3 coding sequence is TGTGCCAGCGGTCCGACAGGGCCCCAAGAGACCCAGTACTTC.

CDR3 region: CASSSPLSGIEETQYF. In DNA form, the CDR3 reads TGTGCCAGCAGTTCACCTCTCAGCGGGATAGAAGAGACCCAGTACTTC. This sequence joins TRBV28 and TRBJ2-5, with 7 bases identical to TRBD2. This CDR3 has 16 amino acids. Trimming took 4 bases from V and 3 from J; bases not matched to a gene: 11. Germline CDR1 and CDR2: MDHEN and SYDVKM. Supplemented by reference TRBV28 and TRBJ2-5, the full variable domain reads DVKVTQSSRYLVKRTGEKVFLECVQDMDHENMFWYRQDPGLGLRLIYFSYDVKMKEKGDIPEGYSVSREKKERFSLILESASTNQTSMYLCASSSPLSGIEETQYFGPGTRLLVL.

The table lists this clonotype with a few counts. The chain recombines TRBV11-2 with TRBJ1-2, with 8 bases aligning to TRBD1. This CDR3 has 15 amino acids. CDR1 SGHAT and CDR2 FQNNGV come from the germline V gene. The trim removed 0 bases at V and 7 bases at J, leaving 7 bases unmatched. CDR3 region: CASSLDKTGASGYTF. In DNA form, the CDR3 reads TGTGCCAGCAGCTTAGATAAGACAGGGGCCTCTGGCTACACCTTC.

This clonotype was detected ten times or more. J is TRBJ2-5 and V is TRBV28; D perhaps matches TRBD2 (7 bases). V was shortened by 6 bases and J by 5 bases, with 22 bases between the two germline ends. This CDR3 has 16 residues. CDR1 is MDHEN and CDR2 is SYDVKM in the germline V gene. Here the CDR3 DNA reads TGTGCCAGCAGGGGGGGGACACGAGGGGGAGGGGAGACCCAGTACTTC. Its translation: CASRGGTRGGGETQYF.

In its sample, this clonotype was seen many times. The chain joins TRBV7-9 to TRBJ2-2, with D possibly TRBD2 on 6 matching bases. Per the germline V gene, CDR1 is SEHNR and CDR2 is FQNEAQ (reference sequence). Trimming took off 6 bases at V and 4 bases at J, with 15 bases between the two ends. The CDR3 runs 15 residues. The CDR3 region has the DNA TGTGCCAGCAGTAGCGGACCGGGTAGCACCGGGGAGCTGTTTTTT. Residues: CASSSGPGSTGELFF.

There are many counts of this clonotype. In nucleotides, the CDR3 is TGTGCCAGTAGTATGGGGGGCCATGAGCAGTTCTTC. Translating it yields CASSMGGHEQFF. The rearrangement links TRBV19 to TRBJ2-1; D might be TRBD1 or TRBD2, each matching 6 bases. V lost 3 bases and J 8 bases, leaving 8 bases between the germline ends. This CDR3 is built from 12 residues. Looked up from germline, CDR1 is LNHDA and CDR2 is SQIVND (reference sequence).

This clonotype has a count of ten or more. The V gene is TRBV6-6, the J gene TRBJ2-7, with unresolved D. Germline assignment: CDR1 MNHNY and CDR2 SVGAGI (reference sequence). There are 16 residues in the CDR3. Trimming shortened V by 0 bases and J by 4 bases, and 16 bases separated the two germline ends. Written as DNA, the CDR3 is TGTGCCAGCAGTTACTCGATTCCGGATGGGATATACGAGCAGTACTTC. Translating gives CASSYSIPDGIYEQYF.

This clonotype was seen ten or more times. The chain couples TRBV5-1 to TRBJ1-6; D uncertain. The CDR3 spans 15 residues. V was shortened by 0 bases and J by 6 bases, with 10 bases between the two germline ends. Germline CDR1 reads SGHRS; CDR2 reads YFSETQ. CDR3 sequence: CASSLGSASNSPLHF. CDR3 coding DNA: TGCGCCAGCAGCTTGGGGTCAGCTTCTAATTCACCCCTCCACTTT.

This clonotype was observed at least ten times. CDR3 amino acids: CSAWTGAADQPQHF. The CDR3 DNA sequence: TGCAGCGCCTGGACAGGGGCGGCCGATCAGCCCCAGCATTTT. This rearrangement joins TRBV29-1 to TRBJ1-5; the match to TRBD1 covers 9 bases. CDR1 SQVTM and CDR2 ANQGSEA come from the germline V gene. The trim removed 7 bases at V and 5 bases at J, leaving 9 bases unmatched. The CDR3 sequence is 14 residues long.

This clonotype was picked up many times. The V call is TRBV9, the J call TRBJ2-6; 9 bases match TRBD1. This CDR3 has 18 residues. From germline, CDR1 is SGDLS and CDR2 YYNGEE. J was trimmed by 0 bases and V by 3 bases; bases with no gene match: 7. CDR3 sequence: CASSGGQGRDSGANVLTF. In DNA form, the CDR3 reads TGTGCCAGCAGCGGGGGACAGGGAAGGGACTCTGGGGCCAACGTCCTGACTTTC.

This clonotype was detected many times. The rearrangement links TRBV5-6 to TRBJ1-2; TRBD1 matches 9 bases. This CDR3 comprises 14 residues. The V segment lost 5 bases and the J segment 4 bases; nucleotides outside the gene matches: 6. The V gene's germline CDR1 is SGHDT and CDR2 YYEEEE. CDR3 region: CASRQGQGGYGYTF. The CDR3 nucleotides read TGTGCCAGCAGACAGGGACAGGGCGGCTATGGCTACACCTTC.

This clonotype was recorded at least ten times. The chain links TRBV7-3 to TRBJ2-1; 7 bases are shared with TRBD2. CDR1 is SGHTA, CDR2 FQGTGA, per germline. V shed 2 bases and J 5 bases; nucleotides not matched to a gene: 6. The CDR3 consists of 15 residues. The CDR3 nucleotides are TGTGCCAGCAGCTTAGGGGCAGCGGGGAACAATGAGCAGTTCTTC. Its protein is CASSLGAAGNNEQFF.

This clonotype came up many times. V is TRBV6-1 and J is TRBJ1-1; D is unresolved. V dropped 8 bases and J dropped 8 bases, with 21 bases sitting between them. CDR1 and CDR2 (germline): MNHNS, SASEGT. There are 14 residues in the CDR3. This CDR3 reads CASAARRTLSEAFF. The CDR3 coding sequence is TGTGCCAGCGCAGCCCGGAGGACCCTGTCAGAAGCTTTCTTT.

This clonotype has ten or more counts. This CDR3 reads CSARGQGSYEQYV. The CDR3 DNA follows: TGCAGTGCTAGAGGACAGGGCTCCTACGAGCAGTACGTC. This chain connects TRBV20-1 to TRBJ2-7, with TRBD1 matching 7 bases. This CDR3 is built from 13 residues. The germline gives CDR1 DFQATT, CDR2 SNEGSKA (reference sequence). The V segment lost 1 base and the J segment 0 bases; nucleotides outside the gene matches: 0.

This chain connects TRBV9 to TRBJ1-2; tentatively, D is TRBD1 (5 bases). The V gene lost 4 bases and the J gene lost 2 bases, with 15 bases spanning the gap. The germline V gene has CDR1 SGDLS and CDR2 YYNGEE. CDR3 length equals 15 residues. The CDR3 bases are TGTGCCAGCAGCCCCAGTCCCGGGACCAACTATGGCTACACCTTC. Protein product: CASSPSPGTNYGYTF.

Ten or more counts support this clonotype. The gene calls are TRBV9 and TRBJ2-3, with unresolved D. V lost 4 bases and J 0 bases, leaving 12 bases between the germline ends. From germline, CDR1 is SGDLS and CDR2 YYNGEE. CDR3 length equals 15 residues. CDR3 sequence: CASSPQGPSTDTQYF. CDR3 sequence (DNA): TGTGCCAGCAGCCCTCAAGGCCCAAGCACAGATACGCAGTATTTT.

The table lists this clonotype with many counts. The chain is built from TRBV5-1 and TRBJ2-1; D unresolved. This CDR3 has 17 residues. From germline, CDR1 is SGHRS and CDR2 YFSETQ. Trimming cost V 4 bases and J 0 bases, with 17 bases left between them. The CDR3 coding sequence is TGCGCCAGCAGCGAAGGCTGGACGTCTTTCTCCTACAATGAGCAGTTCTTC. It is translated as CASSEGWTSFSYNEQFF.

This clonotype was counted at least ten times. This chain connects TRBV18 to TRBJ2-7; 7 bases line up with TRBD1. V lost 1 base to trimming and J lost 5 bases; unmatched junction nucleotides: 2. Per the germline V gene, CDR1 is KGHSH and CDR2 is LQKENI. This CDR3 contains 13 residues. The CDR3 nucleotides read TGTGCCAGCTCACCACGACAGGGTGACGAGCAGTACGTC. It is translated as CASSPRQGDEQYV.

Many counts were recorded for this clonotype. This chain links TRBV5-4 with TRBJ1-1; D is perhaps TRBD1 (5 bases). Germline assignment: CDR1 SGHNT and CDR2 YYREEE (reference sequence). Trimming shortened V by 2 bases and J by 4 bases, and 15 bases separated the two germline ends. CDR3 length equals 15 residues. CDR3 sequence: CASSLRGGVGTEAFF. Written as DNA, the CDR3 is TGTGCCAGCAGCTTACGGGGGGGGGTTGGCACTGAAGCTTTCTTT.